This entry lists 23 T cell receptor beta chains sequenced from one sample in a study of T cell responses to AZD1222 COVID-19 vaccine (dated by TCRdb to the early 2020s). The time point tag for this specimen amounts to: baseline before first vaccination. Libraries were prepared through the immunoSEQ multiplex PCR assay. As stored in TCRdb, this immuneACCESS dataset retains in-frame rearrangements with V and J assigned. A fraction of the clones does not appear; measured against another copy, unresolved V genes explain less than half of the discrepancy, and the remainder lacks a known reason. For this sample the table gives approximately 180,000 clones, of which roughly nine tenths were detected only once. Less than 3% of the sample goes to the ten largest clones. This specimen consisted of peripheral blood, obtained on day 0 of AZD1222 vaccination. The receptor source for this set is an adult in good health.

This clone was detected a few times. In nucleotides, the CDR3 is TGTGCCAGCAGCGCACCGGGACTAGGAGACGAGACCCAGTACTTC. Amino acid sequence: CASSAPGLGDETQYF. The chain joins TRBV11-2 to TRBJ2-5, with 8 bases fitting TRBD2. In germline, CDR1 is SGHAT, CDR2 FQNNGV. The CDR3 has 15 residues. V was clipped by 5 bases and J by 5 bases; unmatched bases: 10.

The chain recombines TRBV4-1 with TRBJ1-1, with a possible D match to TRBD1 (5 bases). The CDR3 length is 14 residues. The V gene lost 2 bases and the J gene lost 6 bases, with 13 bases spanning the gap. Germline V gene data show CDR1 as MGHRA and CDR2 as YSYEKL. For the CDR3, the DNA is TGCGCCAGCAGCCAAAGGGGCAGATGGTCTGAAGCTTTCTTT. This encodes CASSQRGRWSEAFF.

V usage is TRBV5-1 and J usage is TRBJ1-1, with D possibly being TRBD1 (6 bases). V lost 3 bases and J 1 base, leaving 16 bases between the germline ends. The CDR3 contains 16 residues. Germline V gene data show CDR1 as SGHRS and CDR2 as YFSETQ. CDR3 coding DNA: TGCGCCAGCAGCTACCCTTCGACAGGCAGGAACACTGAAGCTTTCTTT. Translated: CASSYPSTGRNTEAFF.

The chain recombines TRBV4-1 with TRBJ1-2; the D gene is possibly TRBD1 (6 bases). The germline gives CDR1 MGHRA, CDR2 YSYEKL. The V gene lost 3 bases and the J gene lost 4 bases, with 15 bases spanning the gap. The CDR3 covers 15 residues. This chain's CDR3 is CASSHLQGGTYGYTF. In DNA, the CDR3 is TGCGCCAGCAGCCACCTACAGGGAGGGACCTATGGCTACACCTTC.

This CDR3 is CATSNPQGDDTQYF. Written as DNA, the CDR3 is TGTGCCACCAGTAATCCCCAGGGTGATGATACGCAGTATTTT. The rearrangement joins TRBV24-1 to TRBJ2-3; D possibly corresponds to TRBD1 (5 bases). Trimming shortened V by 6 bases and J by 6 bases, and 15 bases separated the two germline ends. From germline, CDR1 is KGHDR and CDR2 SFDVKD. CDR3 size: 14 residues.

The chain joins TRBV12-3 or TRBV12-4 to TRBJ1-5; perhaps TRBD1 as D (5 bases). This CDR3 contains 13 residues. V shed 11 bases and J shed 3 bases, with 14 bases lying between them. CDR3 DNA: TGTGCCTGTGGGGCAGTAGCCAATCAGCCCCAGCATTTT. This sequence encodes CACGAVANQPQHF.

The CDR3 sequence is CATSRDKGANQPQHF. Written as DNA, the CDR3 is TGTGCCACCAGCAGAGATAAGGGGGCAAATCAGCCCCAGCATTTT. The rearrangement uses TRBV15 and TRBJ1-5, with TRBD1 matching over 7 bases. The CDR3 is 15 amino acids. Germline CDR1 reads LNHNV; CDR2 reads YYDKDF (reference sequence). The trim removed 0 bases at V and 4 bases at J, leaving 3 bases unmatched.

The genes are TRBV6-5 and TRBJ1-2, with D perhaps TRBD1 (6 bases). The CDR3 extends over 14 amino acids. Germline CDR1 MNHEY, CDR2 SVGAGI. Trimming took off 0 bases at V and 7 bases at J, with 12 bases between the two ends. The CDR3 here is CASSYSGGAGGYTF. The CDR3 nucleotides read TGTGCCAGCAGTTACTCTGGGGGGGCGGGTGGCTACACCTTC.

This clone has more than one count but fewer than ten. The V call is TRBV6-1, the J call TRBJ1-5; no clear D gene. Germline CDR1 reads MNHNS; CDR2 reads SASEGT. The CDR3 is 13 amino acids. The germline V and J ends were trimmed by 2 bases and 7 bases, with 9 bases remaining between them. CDR3 in DNA: TGTGCCAGCAGTGAACGTCAACACCAGCCCCAGCATTTT. Its translation is CASSERQHQPQHF.

The V call is TRBV6-1, the J call TRBJ2-3, with 7 bases fitting TRBD2. Losses at the gene ends were 2 bases for V and 4 bases for J; bases not matched to a gene: 6. The CDR3 has 15 amino acids. Germline assignment: CDR1 MNHNS and CDR2 SASEGT. CDR3 region: CASSETSEGSDTQYF. In nucleotides, the CDR3 is TGTGCCAGCAGTGAAACTAGCGAGGGGTCAGATACGCAGTATTTT.

This rearrangement joins TRBV25-1 to TRBJ2-5; TRBD1 or TRBD2 may be the D gene (5 bases each). Germline V gives CDR1 MGHDK, CDR2 SYGVNS. Trimming took 3 bases from V and 6 from J, leaving 11 bases between them. The CDR3 has 13 residues. Here the CDR3 DNA reads TGTGCCAGCAGTGACACCGGGACCCAGACCCAGTACTTC. As protein: CASSDTGTQTQYF.

This chain links TRBV12-3 or TRBV12-4 with TRBJ1-1, with TRBD1 identical over 7 bases. This CDR3 region has 12 residues. V shed 5 bases and J 6 bases; nucleotides not matched to a gene: 3. CDR3 region: CASSPQGAEAFF. CDR3 in DNA: TGTGCCAGCAGTCCCCAGGGGGCTGAAGCTTTCTTT.

There are a few counts of this clone. The chain carries TRBV15 and TRBJ2-5; possibly TRBD2 for D (5 bases). The CDR3 runs to 12 residues. V was trimmed by 7 bases and J by 2 bases, leaving 8 bases between them. CDR1 is LNHNV and CDR2 is YYDKDF in the germline V gene (reference sequence). The CDR3 loop is CATTEGQETQYF. The CDR3 DNA reads TGTGCCACCACCGAGGGACAAGAGACCCAGTACTTC.

The genes are TRBV9 and TRBJ1-1; D ambiguous. CDR1 and CDR2 (germline): SGDLS, YYNGEE. Deletions cut 0 bases from V and 3 bases from J, with 9 bases between. CDR3 length: 14 amino acids. The CDR3 DNA reads TGTGCCAGCAGCGTAGACGCCCTTTACACTGAAGCTTTCTTT. Protein sequence: CASSVDALYTEAFF.

The chain employs TRBV19 and TRBJ2-7; unclear D gene. Trimming took off 6 bases at V and 1 base at J, with 10 bases between the two ends. This CDR3 has 13 residues. CDR1 is LNHDA, CDR2 SQIVND, per germline (reference sequence). The CDR3 reads CASSRTGSYEQYF. The DNA of the CDR3 is TGTGCCAGTAGCCGGACGGGTTCCTACGAGCAGTACTTC.

This clone has only one observation. The gene calls are TRBV25-1 and TRBJ2-1, with 8 bases fitting TRBD2. Unmatched junction bases numbered 17, after V lost 4 bases and J lost 6 bases. The CDR3 spans 18 residues. Per germline, CDR1 MGHDK and CDR2 SYGVNS. Here the CDR3 reads CASSGLAGTLLEGNEQFF. In nucleotides, the CDR3 is TGTGCCAGCAGTGGCTTAGCGGGAACTTTGCTTGAAGGCAATGAGCAGTTCTTC.

The rearrangement links TRBV6-1 to TRBJ2-5, with TRBD2 matching over 13 bases. Germline V CDR1 and CDR2: MNHNS, SASEGT. V lost 3 bases and J lost 7; bases outside the gene matches: 11. The CDR3 is 17 amino acids. CDR3 nucleotides: TGTGCCAGCAGTGAGAGAACTAGCGGGAGGGCCACAGGGACCCAGTACTTC. This translates into CASSERTSGRATGTQYF.

Of note for this clone: Other DNA sequences in this sample translate to the same CDR3. The V and J genes are TRBV18 and TRBJ1-1; D remains ambiguous. The CDR3 sequence is 13 residues long. V was cut by 2 bases and J by 1 base, with 5 bases left in between. Germline V gene lookup returns CDR1 KGHSH and CDR2 LQKENI. CDR3 in amino acids: CASSPTGNTEAFF. Here the CDR3 DNA reads TGTGCCAGCTCACCAACGGGGAACACTGAAGCTTTCTTT.

The V call is TRBV5-1, the J call TRBJ1-1; 11 bases fit TRBD1. Trimming removed 3 bases from V and 5 bases from J; junction bases left unmatched: 6. The V gene's germline CDR1 is SGHRS and CDR2 YFSETQ. This CDR3 has 15 residues. CDR3 DNA sequence: TGCGCCAGCAGCTCACGGACAGGGGGCTATACTGAAGCTTTCTTT. This sequence encodes CASSSRTGGYTEAFF.

This chain links TRBV18 with TRBJ2-7; 10 bases agree with TRBD2. Trimming cost V 4 bases and J 0 bases; bases outside gene matches: 3. Germline-derived CDR1 and CDR2 are KGHSH and LQKENI. This CDR3 comprises 15 residues. As DNA, the CDR3 is TGTGCCAGCTCACTCACTAGCGGGGCCTCCTACGAGCAGTACTTC. It translates to CASSLTSGASYEQYF.

The gene calls are TRBV5-4 and TRBJ1-1; D gene uncertain. Trimming shortened V by 5 bases and J by 5 bases, and 10 bases separated the two germline ends. The CDR3 has 12 residues. Germline loops: CDR1 SGHNT, CDR2 YYREEE (reference sequence). CDR3 DNA sequence: TGTGCCAGCAGGCCCGGTGGGACTGAAGCTTTCTTT. Encoded protein: CASRPGGTEAFF.

The chain links TRBV6-5 to TRBJ1-3; D uncertain. Trimming took 6 bases from V and 3 from J, leaving 6 bases between them. The V gene's germline CDR1 is MNHEY and CDR2 SVGAGI. The CDR3 is 12 amino acids. The CDR3 DNA is TGTGCCAGCAGGGGCATTGGAAACACCATATATTTT. Its protein product is CASRGIGNTIYF.

The rearrangement links TRBV11-1 to TRBJ2-1, with D perhaps matching TRBD1 (6 bases). Germline CDR1 reads SGHAT; CDR2 reads FQDESV (reference sequence). This CDR3 has 13 amino acids. V gave up 11 bases and J gave up 0 bases, with 11 bases separating them. The CDR3 region has the DNA TGTGCCGGGGGCGGTAGCTCCTACAATGAGCAGTTCTTC. Amino acid sequence: CAGGGSSYNEQFF.